This TCR beta chain stems from a study of T cells after yellow fever vaccination (dated by TCRdb to between 2018 and 2020). For the study in its entirety: The SMART-Seq v4 Ultra Low Input RNA kit was used to prepare libraries from fractions with low cell numbers. To follow T-cell clones before and after primary and booster YFV17D yellow fever vaccination, bulk TCR alpha and beta repertoires were sequenced over time. The cohort comprised two healthy male donors, one aged 18 to 29 and one aged 30 to 40 years. Blood was drawn at multiple timepoints before and after primary and secondary immunization, with bulk PBMC replicates and cell subsets isolated. Broader findings and caveats from the paper: The secondary T-cell response was weaker than the primary response but faster, peaking on day 5 instead of day 15. Most clones expanded after primary vaccination (96% of CD4 and 70% to 90% of CD8) were re-detected after the booster, suggesting that broad memory maintenance occurred. Computational filtering was required because FACS-sorted repertoires could contain abundant contaminating clonotypes from the bulk population. Because only a couple of donors were included in the study, the extent to which the findings can be generalized is limited. A small fraction of clonotypes appeared in both the CD4 and CD8 compartments, likely as a result of convergent recombination.

What this sample's treatment or condition label stands for: live attenuated yellow fever vaccine strain. A standard Ficoll-Paque protocol was used to isolate PBMCs from peripheral blood. Dynabeads CD4 and CD8 positive selection kits were used to isolate CD4 and CD8 T-cell fractions. RNA was extracted with TriZol from bulk PBMCs, CD4 and CD8 fractions, and dextramer-positive and dextramer-negative fractions. The CDR3 sequence holds 14 residues, the cysteine and phenylalanine included. Of all the DNA, just the CDR3 is kept, 42 bases in frame from base 1. Based on the germline V gene (reference sequence), the CDR1 and CDR2 sequences are DFQATT and SNEGSKA. V is reduced by 5 bases and J by 1 base, leaving a spacing of 13 bases between them. There are many counts of this clonotype. Its antigen remains unidentified. Nothing much larger sits one base from this clone, and base qualities are not available. TCR cDNA was synthesized by 5'RACE template switching, which introduced a universal primer site and unique molecular identifiers. Priming for cDNA synthesis came from both the TCR alpha and TCR beta constant segments. Library amplification involved two PCR steps, and the second step added sample barcodes and sequencing adapters. Sequencing of the libraries was done on either Illumina HiSeq 2500 (2x100 bp) or NovaSeq (2x150 bp). The authors' analysis ran thus. Reads were demultiplexed and collapsed into UMI consensus sequences with MIGEC, and V(D)J alignment was performed with MiXCR. Vaccine-responding clonotypes were identified with edgeR using replicate PBMC samples, with FDR below 0.01 and a log2 fold change above 5 up to day 15 being required. Each bulk clonotype received a CD4 or CD8 identity based on whether the sequenced CD4 or CD8 repertoire contained that clonotype at higher abundance. Using fastp at Q25 and MiXCR, TCRdb reprocessed the public reads and kept productive beta chains. Identical CDR3 protein sequences are pooled into one entry, listed with their most common genes and DNA. None of the V and J calls come from the authors' own analysis; TCRdb made them. The sample yields over 130,000 distinct CDR3 sequences; roughly 8% were counted once. The top ten clones comprise approximately 0.78% of the sample.

The source of this sequence is a young man who received the YFV17D yellow fever vaccine. The chain is encoded by TRBV20-1 joined to TRBJ2-3; 6 matching bases give a weak D call of TRBD1. The sequencing used CD4+ T cells sorted from PBMCs, collected 5 days after the yellow fever booster vaccination. The CDR3: CSASSGAGTDTQYF. The DNA is TGCAGTGCTTCATCAGGGGCCGGCACAGATACGCAGTATTTT.